A single sample gave rise to the 23 T cell receptor beta chains below, sequenced in a study of cytomegalovirus exposure and HLA in healthy donors (dated 2017 in TCRdb). The library was made by the immunoSEQ multiplex PCR assay. For the multiplex PCR, a mixture combining 60 forward primers for TCR Vbeta segments and 13 reverse primers for TCR Jbeta segments was used. TCRdb re-hosts the immuneACCESS table, in-frame sequences only. Its copies lack some clones; in the studies checked, an unresolved V gene accounts for under half of them, and the cause for the rest is not known. The sample yields about 190,000 clones; roughly 80% were counted once. Clones ranked in the top ten supply around 1.6% of the sample. Sample: PBMCs. The origin of the receptors is a man over 45 in good health and CMV-seronegative.

V gene TRBV9 combines with J gene TRBJ2-7; D not certain. The V gene lost 1 base and the J gene lost 0 bases, with 11 bases spanning the gap. The CDR3 covers 15 residues. Germline CDR1 reads SGDLS; CDR2 reads YYNGEE. The CDR3 DNA sequence: TGTGCCAGCAGCGTACATTCTGGCCACTCCTACGAGCAGTACTTC. This translates into CASSVHSGHSYEQYF.

This clone was counted a few times. The chain joins TRBV14 to TRBJ1-6; D is unresolved. The CDR3 is 13 residues long. CDR1 and CDR2 (germline): SGHDN, FVKESK. With 4 bases removed from V and 9 bases from J, the gap between germline ends came to 10 bases. CDR3 nucleotides: TGTGCCAGCAGCCTATTCGAGGGTTCACCCCTCCACTTT. The encoded protein is CASSLFEGSPLHF.

CDR3: CASSIDGRERGNTIYF. The CDR3 DNA follows: TGTGCCAGTAGTATTGATGGACGGGAACGTGGAAACACCATATATTTT. The chain is built from TRBV19 and TRBJ1-3, with unresolved D. Germline lookup yields CDR1 LNHDA and CDR2 SQIVND (reference sequence). Deletions cut 3 bases from V and 3 bases from J, with 15 bases between. The CDR3 covers 16 residues.

The chain carries TRBV7-8 and TRBJ2-5; D remains ambiguous. CDR3 length: 13 residues. Per germline, CDR1 SGHVS and CDR2 FQNEAQ. The V and J ends lost 8 bases and 5 bases respectively, with 15 bases between them. CDR3 in DNA: TGTGCCAGCTCTCGCCGAGATTGGGAGACCCAGTACTTC. This sequence encodes CASSRRDWETQYF.

The chain has TRBV28 and TRBJ2-7; D is unresolved. V lost 6 bases and J lost 6, with 15 bases in between. CDR1 is MDHEN, CDR2 SYDVKM, per germline. This CDR3 region has 13 residues. CDR3 DNA sequence: TGTGCCAGCAGCCCCGGCGGCCCCTGCGAGCAGTACTTC. Protein product: CASSPGGPCEQYF.

V is TRBV11-2 and J is TRBJ2-1; TRBD2 aligns across 13 bases. This CDR3 comprises 16 residues. V shed 5 bases and J 9 bases; nucleotides not matched to a gene: 10. The V gene's germline CDR1 is SGHAT and CDR2 FQNNGV. This CDR3 reads CASSISTSGGAVEQFF. The DNA of the CDR3 is TGTGCCAGCAGCATTTCTACTAGCGGGGGGGCCGTTGAGCAGTTCTTC.

This rearrangement joins TRBV6-6 to TRBJ1-1, with no clear D. The CDR3 is made up of 13 amino acids. V lost 6 bases and J 0 bases, leaving 8 bases between the germline ends. Per germline, CDR1 MNHNY and CDR2 SVGAGI (reference sequence). The CDR3 loop is CASSPQVNTEAFF. The CDR3 coding sequence is TGTGCCAGCAGCCCCCAGGTGAACACTGAAGCTTTCTTT.

A few counts support this clone. The chain recombines TRBV6-6 with TRBJ1-1; the match to TRBD1 covers 7 bases. J lost 2 bases, V lost 0 bases, and 6 bases had no gene match. This CDR3 is 16 amino acids long. The germline V gene encodes CDR1 MNHNY and CDR2 SVGAGI (reference sequence). For the CDR3, the DNA is TGTGCCAGCAGTTACTCCCCCGGGACAGATAACACTGAAGCTTTCTTT. This encodes CASSYSPGTDNTEAFF.

V is TRBV28 and J is TRBJ2-1; D perhaps matches TRBD1 (5 bases). Trimming stripped 3 bases from V and 8 bases from J, with 17 bases between. This CDR3 is built from 15 residues. CDR1 is MDHEN and CDR2 is SYDVKM in the germline V gene. The CDR3 DNA sequence: TGTGCCAGCAGTTTGAGTCAGGGTCCTTCCTATGAGCAGTTCTTC. Translation: CASSLSQGPSYEQFF.

The gene calls are TRBV7-3 and TRBJ2-1, with 14 bases that match TRBD2. Germline CDR1 is SGHTA and CDR2 is FQGTGA. Germline trimming cut 5 bases from V and 10 bases from J; bases unmatched to any gene: 13. The CDR3 consists of 17 residues. The CDR3 reads CASSPGLAGGLSQEQFF. CDR3 DNA sequence: TGTGCCAGCAGCCCCGGACTAGCGGGGGGATTATCGCAAGAGCAGTTCTTC.

The CDR3 is CASSSTGGNGGYTF. Here the CDR3 DNA reads TGCGCCAGCAGTAGCACCGGGGGAAATGGCGGCTACACCTTC. The chain joins TRBV5-1 to TRBJ1-2; weak D call: TRBD1 (5 bases). Looked up from germline, CDR1 is SGHRS and CDR2 is YFSETQ. There are 14 residues in the CDR3. V dropped 5 bases and J dropped 8 bases, with 19 bases sitting between them.

The J gene is TRBJ2-1, the V gene TRBV18; 14 bases agree with TRBD2. V gave up 5 bases and J gave up 7 bases; unmatched junction bases: 4. Germline loops: CDR1 KGHSH, CDR2 LQKENI. This CDR3 has 15 amino acids. CDR3: CASSSGTSGSNEQFF. CDR3 in DNA: TGTGCCAGCTCATCAGGGACTAGCGGGAGTAATGAGCAGTTCTTC.

V is TRBV19 and J is TRBJ2-1; TRBD2 matches at 8 bases. Germline V gives CDR1 LNHDA, CDR2 SQIVND (reference sequence). The CDR3 has 15 residues. Trimming cost V 8 bases and J 7 bases; bases outside gene matches: 13. CDR3 nucleotide sequence: TGTGCCAGTCAGGAGGGAGCGGGAGTTTCAAATGAGCAGTTCTTC. This sequence encodes CASQEGAGVSNEQFF.

The chain links TRBV5-1 to TRBJ1-4, with 8 bases fitting TRBD1. V gave up 1 base and J gave up 8 bases; unmatched junction bases: 7. The CDR3 totals 15 residues. The germline CDR1 and CDR2 sequences are SGHRS and YFSETQ. As DNA, the CDR3 is TGCGCCAGCAGCTTGACTCAGGGGGCCGGGGAAAAACTGTTTTTT. Protein product: CASSLTQGAGEKLFF. The complete variable domain, with remaining parts taken from reference TRBV5-1 and TRBJ1-4, reads KAGVTQTPRYLIKTRGQQVTLSCSPISGHRSVSWYQQTPGQGLQFLFEYFSETQRNKGNFPGRFSGRQFSNSRSEMNVSTLELGDSALYLCASSLTQGAGEKLFFGSGTQLSVL.

The V and J genes are TRBV7-3 and TRBJ1-1; D may be TRBD1 (5 bases). The CDR3 is 13 residues long. With 5 bases removed from V and 3 bases from J, the gap between germline ends came to 10 bases. CDR1 SGHTA and CDR2 FQGTGA come from the germline V gene. The chain's CDR3 is CASSGGIYTEAFF. CDR3 bases: TGTGCCAGCAGCGGGGGGATATACACTGAAGCTTTCTTT. Full variable domain (remainder filled in from reference TRBV7-3 and TRBJ1-1): GAGVSQTPSNKVTEKGKYVELRCDPISGHTALYWYRQSLGQGPEFLIYFQGTGAADDSGLPNDRFFAVRPEGSVSTLKIQRTERGDSAVYLCASSGGIYTEAFFGQGTRLTVV.

J is TRBJ2-7 and V is TRBV5-1; 10 nucleotides match TRBD2. CDR1 and CDR2 from the germline V gene are SGHRS and YFSETQ. CDR3 length: 15 residues. J was trimmed by 6 bases and V by 5 bases; bases with no gene match: 11. In DNA, the CDR3 is TGCGCCAGCAGGTCAATAGCGGGGGGCCTCGGCGAGCAGTACTTC. Amino acids: CASRSIAGGLGEQYF.

The rearrangement joins TRBV19 to TRBJ1-5; D may be TRBD1 (5 bases). Per the germline V gene, CDR1 is LNHDA and CDR2 is SQIVND (reference sequence). The CDR3 length is 14 residues. V shed 4 bases and J shed 2 bases, with 9 bases lying between them. The CDR3 region is CASSTGYGNQPQHF. The CDR3, as DNA: TGTGCCAGTAGTACAGGGTACGGCAATCAGCCCCAGCATTTT.

The chain employs TRBV5-1 and TRBJ2-3, with 7 positions matching TRBD2. The germline V gene has CDR1 SGHRS and CDR2 YFSETQ. Losses at the gene ends were 7 bases for V and 2 bases for J; bases not matched to a gene: 16. The CDR3 length is 17 residues. The CDR3 loop reads CASGRGAGRTTTDTQYF. CDR3 nucleotide sequence: TGCGCCAGCGGGAGGGGAGCGGGTCGCACGACCACAGATACGCAGTATTTT.

The chain carries TRBV27 and TRBJ1-5, with 9 bases fitting TRBD1. The V gene end was trimmed by 6 bases and the J gene end by 1 base; junction bases not matched to a gene: 4. Germline-derived CDR1 and CDR2 are MNHEY and SMNVEV (reference sequence). This CDR3 contains 15 residues. In nucleotides, the CDR3 is TGTGCCAGCAGCTACAGGGGGCTGAGCAATCAGCCCCAGCATTTT. This gives the protein CASSYRGLSNQPQHF.

The V and J genes are TRBV5-1 and TRBJ2-3; possibly TRBD2 for D (6 bases). The CDR3 extends over 15 amino acids. Germline loops: CDR1 SGHRS, CDR2 YFSETQ. Deletions cut 2 bases from V and 3 bases from J, with 13 bases between. This CDR3 reads CASSFRGSGTDTQYF. The CDR3 region has the DNA TGCGCCAGCAGCTTCCGGGGTAGCGGTACAGATACGCAGTATTTT.

The J gene is TRBJ2-3, the V gene TRBV5-1; D is possibly TRBD2 (6 bases). Trimming shortened V by 3 bases and J by 0 bases, and 11 bases separated the two germline ends. Germline CDR1 SGHRS, CDR2 YFSETQ. The CDR3 totals 15 residues. CDR3: CASSSAGLSTDTQYF. DNA of the CDR3: TGCGCCAGCAGCTCGGCGGGGCTGAGCACAGATACGCAGTATTTT.

The chain combines TRBV18 with TRBJ2-1, with a weak D call TRBD1 (6 bases). The length of the CDR3 is 14 residues. Germline CDR1 reads KGHSH; CDR2 reads LQKENI. V lost 1 base to trimming and J lost 5 bases, with 9 bases between them. The CDR3 loop is CASSPRRGHNEQFF. CDR3 in DNA: TGTGCCAGCTCACCACGCAGGGGCCACAATGAGCAGTTCTTC.

The V and J genes are TRBV13 and TRBJ2-1; 9 nucleotides agree with TRBD2. CDR1 is PRHDT and CDR2 is FYEKMQ in the germline V gene (reference sequence). Trimming cost V 1 base and J 5 bases; bases outside gene matches: 12. This CDR3 region has 18 residues. In DNA form, the CDR3 reads TGTGCCAGCAGCTTAGAGGCTAGCGGGAACACTATAAACAATGAGCAGTTCTTC. It specifies CASSLEASGNTINNEQFF. Full variable domain (outside the CDR3, taken from reference TRBV13 and TRBJ2-1): AAGVIQSPRHLIKEKRETATLKCYPIPRHDTVYWYQQGPGQDPQFLISFYEKMQSDKGSIPDRFSAQQFSDYHSELNMSSLELGDSALYFCASSLEASGNTINNEQFFGPGTRLTVL.